This T cell receptor (beta chain) is from a study of shared clonotypes between healthy human individuals. Overall study context: Each donor had three CD4 naive, three CD4 memory, two CD8 naive and one CD8 memory plate.

Study-level findings and limits: Genetic and exposure-history diversity was limited by the small donor number. With four donors compared, roughly 5% of naive CD4 clonotypes were shared.

Profiling relied on immunoSEQ multiplex PCR, and the TCRdb table lists in-frame clones only, not all of them. The table has about 340,000 clones, more than 60% seen once. Both subsets, CD45RA+ naive and CD45RA-negative memory, were split from the CD4+ cells. About this clone itself: No antigen is known for it.

CDR1 and CDR2 from the germline V gene are ENHRY and SYGVKD. The V and J ends lost 0 bases and 6 bases respectively, with 12 bases between them. There are 15 residues in the CDR3. The sequenced material came from memory CD4+ T cells sorted from blood. Subset specified: CD45RA-negative fraction. The J gene is TRBJ2-1, the V gene TRBV10-3; a weak D match, TRBD2 (6 bases). The receptor comes from a man aged 25 to 45 in good health. The CDR3 is CAISESMEGGNEQFF. CDR3 in DNA: TGTGCCATCAGTGAGTCGATGGAGGGTGGCAATGAGCAGTTCTTC.